What follows describes a single T cell receptor beta chain. Its antigen is unknown. J was trimmed by 2 bases and V by 0 bases; bases with no gene match: 0. The germline CDR1 and CDR2 sequences are MNHEY and SVGAGI. CDR3 size: 15 residues. This sample stems from a study of tissue T cells after allogeneic stem cell transplantation. Study-wide points: Shared clones across patients were few; motif clustering revealed tissue-specific shared signatures.

Profiled with immunoSEQ multiplex PCR; TCRdb holds only in-frame clones, not every one. The repertoire holds tens of thousands of clones, with more than 90% as singletons. The rearrangement joins TRBV6-5 to TRBJ1-3; 8 bases are shared with TRBD1. The receptor was derived from a woman between 35 and 75 years old who later had graft-versus-host disease after an allogeneic stem cell transplant. The sample in question was blood, obtained before transplantation. CDR3 sequence (DNA): TGTGCCAGCAGTTACTCCAGGGGGCCTGGAAACACCATATATTTT. Its translation is CASSYSRGPGNTIYF.